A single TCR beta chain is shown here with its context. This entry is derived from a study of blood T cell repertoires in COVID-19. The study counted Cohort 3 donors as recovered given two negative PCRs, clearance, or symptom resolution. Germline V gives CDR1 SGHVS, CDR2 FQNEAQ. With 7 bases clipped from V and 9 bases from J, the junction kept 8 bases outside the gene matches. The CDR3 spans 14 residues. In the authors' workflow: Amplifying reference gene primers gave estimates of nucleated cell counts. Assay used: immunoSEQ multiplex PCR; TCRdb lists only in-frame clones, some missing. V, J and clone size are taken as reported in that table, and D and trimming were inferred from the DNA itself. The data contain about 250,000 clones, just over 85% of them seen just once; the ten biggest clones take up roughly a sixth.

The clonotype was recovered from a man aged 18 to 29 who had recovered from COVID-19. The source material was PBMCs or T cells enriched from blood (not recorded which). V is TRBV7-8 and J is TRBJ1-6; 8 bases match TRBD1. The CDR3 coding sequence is TGTGCCAGCACCCCCGGACAGGGAAGTTCACCCCTCCACTTT. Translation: CASTPGQGSSPLHF.